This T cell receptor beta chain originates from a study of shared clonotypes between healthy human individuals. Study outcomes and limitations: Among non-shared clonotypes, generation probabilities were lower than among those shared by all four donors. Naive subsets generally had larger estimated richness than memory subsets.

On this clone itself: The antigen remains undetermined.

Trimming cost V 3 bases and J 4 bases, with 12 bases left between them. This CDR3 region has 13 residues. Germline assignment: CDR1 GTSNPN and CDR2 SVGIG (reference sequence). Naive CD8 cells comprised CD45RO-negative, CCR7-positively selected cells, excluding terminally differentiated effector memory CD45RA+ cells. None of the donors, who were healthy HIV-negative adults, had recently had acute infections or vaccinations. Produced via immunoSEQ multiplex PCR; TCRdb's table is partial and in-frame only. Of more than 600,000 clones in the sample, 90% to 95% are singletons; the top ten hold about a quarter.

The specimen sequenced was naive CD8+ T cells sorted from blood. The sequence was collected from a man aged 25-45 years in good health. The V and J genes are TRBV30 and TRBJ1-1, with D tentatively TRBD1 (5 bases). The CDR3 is CAWSPQGPTEAFF. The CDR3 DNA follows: TGTGCCTGGAGCCCCCAGGGCCCCACTGAAGCTTTCTTT.